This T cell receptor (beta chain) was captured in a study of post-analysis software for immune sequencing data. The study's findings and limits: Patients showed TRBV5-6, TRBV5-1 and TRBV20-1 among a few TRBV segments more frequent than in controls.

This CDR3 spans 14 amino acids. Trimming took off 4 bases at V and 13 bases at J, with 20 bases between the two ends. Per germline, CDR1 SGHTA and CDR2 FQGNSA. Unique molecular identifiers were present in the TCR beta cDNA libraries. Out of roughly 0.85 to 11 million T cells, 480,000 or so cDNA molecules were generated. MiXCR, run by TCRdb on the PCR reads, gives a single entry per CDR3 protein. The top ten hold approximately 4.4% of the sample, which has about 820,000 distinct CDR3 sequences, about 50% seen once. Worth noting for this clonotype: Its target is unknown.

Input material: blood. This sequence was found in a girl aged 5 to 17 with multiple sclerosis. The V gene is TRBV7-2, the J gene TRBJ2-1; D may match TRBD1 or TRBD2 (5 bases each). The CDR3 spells CASSSLQGAVVQFF. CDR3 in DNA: TGTGCCAGCAGCTCCCTCCAGGGAGCGGTGGTTCAGTTCTTC.